These 28 T cell receptor beta chains came from one sample sequenced in a study of radiation and T cells in renal cell carcinoma. Clones were sequenced by immunoSEQ multiplex PCR, and TCRdb holds only the in-frame ones, with some missing. Of some 120,000 clones listed, 70% to 90% were seen once; the top ten hold approximately 1.9%. Time point described: blood 2 weeks post-SBRT. Treatment in this sample: 15 Gy SBRT to primary tumor, nephrectomy 4 weeks later. Material: blood, obtained from a patient whose treatment included radiotherapy and nephrectomy. Receptor source: a woman aged 55 to 70 with renal cell carcinoma.

V gene TRBV2 combines with J gene TRBJ2-1; tentatively, D is TRBD1 (6 bases). Germline CDR1 SNHLY, CDR2 FYNNEI. The CDR3 sequence is 12 residues long. V dropped 5 bases and J dropped 8 bases, with 10 bases sitting between them. CDR3 sequence: CASSLSGDEQFF. The CDR3 DNA is TGTGCCAGCAGTCTATCAGGGGATGAGCAGTTCTTC.

This sequence joins TRBV11-3 and TRBJ1-1, with TRBD1 as a possible D gene (5 bases). The CDR3 totals 14 residues. In germline, CDR1 is SGHNT, CDR2 YENEEA. The V gene lost 3 bases and the J gene lost 0 bases, with 8 bases spanning the gap. CDR3 residues: CASSFAGLNTEAFF. CDR3 bases: TGTGCCAGCAGCTTTGCAGGGCTGAACACTGAAGCTTTCTTT.

In DNA, the CDR3 is TGTGCCTGGAGGGTCAGGGGAGCCGGGGCCAACGTCCTGACTTTC. Its translation is CAWRVRGAGANVLTF. The J gene is TRBJ2-6, the V gene TRBV30; maybe TRBD1 (6 bases). The CDR3 is made up of 15 amino acids. Germline V lookup: CDR1 GTSNPN, CDR2 SVGIG (reference sequence). Trimming cost V 3 bases and J 4 bases, with 13 bases left between them.

V usage is TRBV5-1 and J usage is TRBJ2-7; 9 bases line up with TRBD1. Trimming took 4 bases from V and 5 from J; bases not matched to a gene: 7. The germline V gene encodes CDR1 SGHRS and CDR2 YFSETQ. CDR3 length equals 14 residues. The CDR3 nucleotides are TGCGCCAGCAGCCCTCGGGACAGGGAGGACGAGCAGTACTTC. Translating it yields CASSPRDREDEQYF.

In nucleotides, the CDR3 is TGTGCCAGTAGTATAGTTTACAGCCCGAGGAGGGAAGCTTTCTTT. Translation gives CASSIVYSPRREAFF. The V gene is TRBV19, the J gene TRBJ1-1; D remains ambiguous. CDR1 is LNHDA, CDR2 SQIVND, per germline (reference sequence). The CDR3 is made up of 15 amino acids. Between the trimmed V and J ends, which lost 1 base and 8 bases, there was a span of 17 bases.

The chain couples TRBV7-8 to TRBJ2-2, with D hard to call. The V gene lost 4 bases and the J gene lost 0 bases, with 9 bases spanning the gap. Germline CDR1 and CDR2: SGHVS and FQNEAQ. The CDR3 has 15 amino acids. The CDR3 sequence is CASSSDIANTGELFF. The CDR3 DNA sequence: TGTGCCAGCAGCTCAGACATAGCGAACACCGGGGAGCTGTTTTTT.

Written as DNA, the CDR3 is TGTGCCAGTAATGGTGGCATGAACACTGAAGCTTTCTTT. Amino acid sequence: CASNGGMNTEAFF. The J gene is TRBJ1-1, the V gene TRBV7-6; no clear D. Between the trimmed V and J ends, which lost 9 bases and 0 bases, there was a span of 11 bases. CDR3 length equals 13 residues. The germline V gene encodes CDR1 SGHVS and CDR2 FNYEAQ.

The V gene is TRBV6-6, the J gene TRBJ2-7; 8 bases match TRBD2. The CDR3 has 13 residues. Germline values: CDR1 MNHNY, CDR2 SVGAGI (reference sequence). The trim removed 6 bases at V and 7 bases at J, leaving 8 bases unmatched. As DNA, the CDR3 is TGTGCCAGCAGCCGGCGGGGGGTTGGGGAGCAGTACTTC. Translating gives CASSRRGVGEQYF.

The J gene is TRBJ1-5, the V gene TRBV19; D gene unclear. Germline CDR1 and CDR2: LNHDA and SQIVND (reference sequence). The CDR3 is 15 residues long. The V gene lost 7 bases and the J gene lost 0 bases, with 13 bases spanning the gap. Here the CDR3 reads CASTEQLYSNQPQHF. CDR3 sequence (DNA): TGTGCCAGTACGGAGCAGCTTTATAGCAATCAGCCCCAGCATTTT.

V usage is TRBV5-4 and J usage is TRBJ2-2, with 9 bases lining up with TRBD2. The CDR3 is 17 amino acids. Trimming took 2 bases from V and 3 from J; bases not matched to a gene: 8. CDR1 is SGHNT, CDR2 YYREEE, per germline (reference sequence). DNA of the CDR3: TGTGCCAGCAGCTTTCCGGGACTAGCTCCTTACACCGGGGAGCTGTTTTTT. It is translated as CASSFPGLAPYTGELFF.

V gene TRBV5-8 combines with J gene TRBJ1-5; D perhaps matches TRBD1 (5 bases). The CDR3 consists of 17 residues. The germline gives CDR1 SGHTS, CDR2 YDEGEE. V dropped 0 bases and J dropped 0 bases, with 13 bases sitting between them. The CDR3 protein is CASSLARGQYSNQPQHF. CDR3 coding DNA: TGTGCCAGCAGCTTGGCGAGGGGCCAATATAGCAATCAGCCCCAGCATTTT.

The V call is TRBV19, the J call TRBJ2-3; the D is unclear. The CDR3 runs to 14 residues. V gave up 0 bases and J gave up 5 bases, with 9 bases separating them. Germline CDR1 reads LNHDA; CDR2 reads SQIVND (reference sequence). CDR3 in amino acids: CASSIDPTVDTQYF. CDR3 nucleotides: TGTGCCAGTAGTATAGATCCTACAGTAGATACGCAGTATTTT.

The J gene is TRBJ1-6, the V gene TRBV14; D ambiguous. Deletions cut 1 base from V and 9 bases from J, with 7 bases between. Germline V CDR1 and CDR2: SGHDN, FVKESK. This CDR3 is 13 amino acids long. CDR3 DNA sequence: TGTGCCAGCAGCCAAGCAGCGGGTTCACCCCTCCACTTT. Translated: CASSQAAGSPLHF.

The V call is TRBV4-1, the J call TRBJ2-3; D not certain. Trimming stripped 1 base from V and 4 bases from J, with 12 bases between. CDR3 length: 15 amino acids. Germline loops: CDR1 MGHRA, CDR2 YSYEKL. The CDR3 loop reads CASSQGGTQADTQYF. DNA of the CDR3: TGCGCCAGCAGCCAAGGGGGAACCCAGGCAGATACGCAGTATTTT.

The rearrangement joins TRBV21-1 to TRBJ1-6; TRBD1, as called in the table, went unchecked against the DNA. TRBV21-1 is given as a pseudogene. CDR3 length: 17 residues. The CDR3 region has the DNA TGTGCCAGCAGCAATCGCGGACAGGGGCGCCGGTATTCACCCCTCCACTTT. Translated, it gives CASSNRGQGRRYSPLHF.

The chain carries TRBV4-3 and TRBJ1-3, with D perhaps TRBD1 (6 bases). Trimming removed 0 bases from V and 0 bases from J, with 15 bases in between. This CDR3 region has 18 residues. Germline V gene sequence: CDR1 LGHNA, CDR2 YSLEER. CDR3 DNA: TGCGCCAGCAGCCAAGAGAGGGGGATGGGGGTCTCTGGAAACACCATATATTTT. It translates to CASSQERGMGVSGNTIYF.

This clone has a handful of counts. The chain combines TRBV18 with TRBJ2-3; no clear D. V shed 0 bases and J shed 4 bases, with 11 bases lying between them. The CDR3 has 15 residues. The germline V gene encodes CDR1 KGHSH and CDR2 LQKENI. CDR3 nucleotide sequence: TGTGCCAGCTCACCACCGCAAGGGTCCCCAGATACGCAGTATTTT. It encodes CASSPPQGSPDTQYF.

This sequence joins TRBV5-1 and TRBJ2-1; TRBD2 agrees at 7 bases. With 0 bases clipped from V and 3 bases from J, the junction kept 3 bases outside the gene matches. The CDR3 sequence is 15 residues long. Germline V lookup: CDR1 SGHRS, CDR2 YFSETQ. This CDR3 is CASSLDGGSYNEQFF. The CDR3 DNA is TGCGCCAGCAGCTTGGATGGCGGGAGCTACAATGAGCAGTTCTTC. The full variable domain, completed using reference TRBV5-1 and TRBJ2-1, is KAGVTQTPRYLIKTRGQQVTLSCSPISGHRSVSWYQQTPGQGLQFLFEYFSETQRNKGNFPGRFSGRQFSNSRSEMNVSTLELGDSALYLCASSLDGGSYNEQFFGPGTRLTVL.

This chain links TRBV19 with TRBJ1-4, with 8 positions matching TRBD1. With 5 bases clipped from V and 6 bases from J, the junction kept 8 bases outside the gene matches. The CDR3 runs 15 residues. The germline CDR1 and CDR2 sequences are LNHDA and SQIVND (reference sequence). The CDR3 is CASSDRTGFYEKLFF. The CDR3 DNA reads as TGTGCCAGTAGTGATCGGACAGGGTTTTATGAAAAACTGTTTTTT.

This chain joins TRBV5-1 and TRBJ2-1, with D possibly TRBD1 on 5 matching bases. CDR1 is SGHRS, CDR2 YFSETQ, per germline. The V gene lost 0 bases and the J gene lost 6 bases, with 10 bases spanning the gap. CDR3 size: 14 residues. CDR3 in DNA: TGCGCCAGCAGCTTGGAGGCAGGGCGCAATGAGCAGTTCTTC. Its translation is CASSLEAGRNEQFF.

The chain carries TRBV25-1 and TRBJ2-6; D is unclear. The CDR3 totals 15 residues. The ends were cut back, 5 bases at V and 0 bases at J, with 8 bases in the middle. Germline lookup yields CDR1 MGHDK and CDR2 SYGVNS. As DNA, the CDR3 is TGTGCCAGCAGTAGGGCCCGCTCTGGGGCCAACGTCCTGACTTTC. Its protein is CASSRARSGANVLTF.

The gene calls are TRBV7-2 and TRBJ2-7; a weak D match, TRBD1 (5 bases). Germline-derived CDR1 and CDR2 are SGHTA and FQGNSA. V lost 5 bases, J lost 2 bases, and 16 bases lay in between. CDR3 length: 15 amino acids. The DNA of the CDR3 is TGTGCCAGCAGCGACGACAGTTTTAGGCCCTACGAGCAGTACTTC. Encoded protein: CASSDDSFRPYEQYF.

The V gene is TRBV10-3, the J gene TRBJ1-1, with D possibly TRBD1 on 5 matching bases. Trimming removed 4 bases from V and 4 bases from J, with 7 bases in between. The CDR3 is made up of 12 amino acids. Looked up from germline, CDR1 is ENHRY and CDR2 is SYGVKD. The CDR3 protein is CAISGDATEAFF. CDR3 coding DNA: TGTGCCATCAGTGGGGACGCCACTGAAGCTTTCTTT.

This clone occurred a few times. The V and J genes are TRBV5-1 and TRBJ2-2, with D perhaps TRBD2 (6 bases). The CDR3 extends over 13 amino acids. V lost 1 base to trimming and J lost 6 bases, with 7 bases between them. Germline V gene lookup returns CDR1 SGHRS and CDR2 YFSETQ. CDR3 protein: CASSLSGAGELFF. The CDR3 bases are TGCGCCAGCAGCTTGTCGGGGGCCGGGGAGCTGTTTTTT.

This sequence joins TRBV19 and TRBJ2-2; 8 bases align to TRBD1. The CDR3 extends over 14 amino acids. Germline trimming cut 7 bases from V and 4 bases from J; bases unmatched to any gene: 5. Looked up from germline, CDR1 is LNHDA and CDR2 is SQIVND (reference sequence). In DNA, the CDR3 is TGTGCCAGTAATCAGGGGGCGGTCACCGGGGAGCTGTTTTTT. It translates to CASNQGAVTGELFF.

The V call is TRBV2, the J call TRBJ1-1; D uncertain. The V end lost 5 bases, the J end lost 0 bases, and 10 bases lay between the germline ends. CDR1 and CDR2 (germline): SNHLY, FYNNEI. The CDR3 covers 14 residues. CDR3 sequence: CASSTNGVNTEAFF. DNA of the CDR3: TGTGCCAGCAGTACAAACGGGGTGAACACTGAAGCTTTCTTT.

This clone was recorded only once. V usage is TRBV7-9 and J usage is TRBJ2-7, with 7 bases that match TRBD1. V lost 5 bases to trimming and J lost 6 bases; unmatched junction nucleotides: 10. In germline, CDR1 is SEHNR, CDR2 FQNEAQ (reference sequence). The CDR3 totals 14 residues. The CDR3 region is CASSTGTAVREQYF. DNA for the CDR3: TGTGCCAGCAGCACAGGGACAGCCGTCCGCGAGCAGTACTTC. Looking up the rest from reference TRBV7-9 and TRBJ2-7 gives the full variable domain: DTGVSQNPRHKITKRGQNVTFRCDPISEHNRLYWYRQTLGQGPEFLTYFQNEAQLEKSRLLSDRFSAERPKGSFSTLEIQRTEQGDSAMYLCASSTGTAVREQYFGPGTRLTVT.

The gene calls are TRBV28 and TRBJ1-3, with 7 nucleotides matching TRBD1. CDR3 size: 14 residues. J was trimmed by 2 bases and V by 6 bases; bases with no gene match: 4. The germline gives CDR1 MDHEN, CDR2 SYDVKM. The CDR3 nucleotides read TGTGCCAGCAGCACTACAGGGGCTGGAAACACCATATATTTT. It translates to CASSTTGAGNTIYF.